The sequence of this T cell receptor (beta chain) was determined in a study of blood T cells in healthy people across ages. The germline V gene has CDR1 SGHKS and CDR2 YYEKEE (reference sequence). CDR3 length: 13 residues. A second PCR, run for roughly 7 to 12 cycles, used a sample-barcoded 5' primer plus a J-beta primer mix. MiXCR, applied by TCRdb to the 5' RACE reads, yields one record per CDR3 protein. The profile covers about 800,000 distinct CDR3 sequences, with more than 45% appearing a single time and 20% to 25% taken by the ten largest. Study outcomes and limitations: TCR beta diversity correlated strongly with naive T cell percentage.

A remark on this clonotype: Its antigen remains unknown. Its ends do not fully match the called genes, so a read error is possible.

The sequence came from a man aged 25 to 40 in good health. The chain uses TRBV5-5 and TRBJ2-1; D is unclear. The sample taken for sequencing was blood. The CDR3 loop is CASSLYLIHERFF. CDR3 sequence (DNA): TGTGCCAGCAGCCTATATTTGATACATGAGCGGTTCTTC.